This T cell receptor (beta chain) appears in the sequencing data of a study of blood T cells in healthy people across ages. Study findings and constraints: Per million T cells, the diversity of TCR beta decreased roughly linearly as age advanced.

Deletions cut 3 bases from V and 5 bases from J, with 15 bases between. Germline CDR1 reads DFQATT; CDR2 reads SNEGSKA (reference sequence). The CDR3 extends over 14 amino acids. This clonotype was counted ten times or more. Its specificity is not known. Isolation recovered at least 6 million PBMCs from every sample. Sample-barcoded 5' priming and a J-beta primer mix drove a second PCR of about 6 to 12 cycles. Unique molecular identifiers of 12 random nucleotides labeled each cDNA. Paired-end reads containing CDR3 totaled no fewer than 2.5 million for each sample. A single record per CDR3 protein comes from TCRdb applying MiXCR to the 5' RACE reads. Here the sample spans roughly 680,000 distinct CDR3 sequences, about 50% being singletons.

This chain links TRBV20-1 with TRBJ2-3; possibly TRBD2 for D (5 bases). The clonotype comes from an elderly woman in good health. Sequencing input: blood. The CDR3 reads CSARPGTYGDTQYF. The CDR3 bases are TGCAGTGCTAGGCCGGGAACCTACGGAGATACGCAGTATTTT.